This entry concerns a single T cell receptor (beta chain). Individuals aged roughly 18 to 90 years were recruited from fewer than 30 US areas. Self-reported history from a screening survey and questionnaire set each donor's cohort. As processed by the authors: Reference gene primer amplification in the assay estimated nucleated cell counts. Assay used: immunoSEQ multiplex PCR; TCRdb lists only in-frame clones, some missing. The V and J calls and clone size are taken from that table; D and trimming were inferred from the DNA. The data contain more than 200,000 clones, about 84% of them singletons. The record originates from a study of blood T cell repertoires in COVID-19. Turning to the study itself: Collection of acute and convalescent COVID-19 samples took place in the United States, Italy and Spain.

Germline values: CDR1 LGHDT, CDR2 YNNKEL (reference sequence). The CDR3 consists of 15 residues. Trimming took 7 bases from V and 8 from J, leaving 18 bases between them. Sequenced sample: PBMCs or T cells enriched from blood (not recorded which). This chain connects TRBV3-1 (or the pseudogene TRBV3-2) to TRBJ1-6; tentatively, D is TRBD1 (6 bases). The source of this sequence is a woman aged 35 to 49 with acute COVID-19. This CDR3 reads CASTRKGRGDSPLHF. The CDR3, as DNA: TGTGCCAGCACCCGAAAGGGCAGGGGTGATTCACCCCTCCACTTT.